The 7 T cell receptor beta chains reported below all come from one sample, sequenced in a study of blood T cells in healthy people across ages. Using a J-beta primer mix together with a sample-barcoded 5' primer, a second PCR was run for roughly 7 to 12 cycles. Each CDR3 protein gets one entry after TCRdb re-called the 5' RACE reads with MiXCR. The sample has about 1,500,000 distinct CDR3 sequences, about 30% seen once. The specimen sequenced was blood. The receptors were gathered from a woman younger than 45 in good health.

In this sample, this clonotype turned up a few times. The chain uses TRBV7-9 and TRBJ1-2; 11 bases fit TRBD1. With 1 base clipped from V and 6 bases from J, the junction kept 10 bases outside the gene matches. The germline CDR1 and CDR2 sequences are SEHNR and FQNEAQ (reference sequence). The CDR3 contains 17 residues. CDR3 sequence reads: CASSLGSGTGGVDGYTF. CDR3 nucleotide sequence: TGTGCCAGCAGCTTAGGTAGCGGGACAGGGGGAGTCGATGGCTACACCTTC.

The V gene is TRBV24-1, the J gene TRBJ2-5; TRBD1 matches at 8 bases. Trimming at V came to 7 bases and at J to 11 bases, leaving 14 bases not matched to a gene. This CDR3 is built from 14 residues. Germline assignment: CDR1 KGHDR and CDR2 SFDVKD. Here the CDR3 reads CATRSGAGGNEQYF. The CDR3 bases are TGTGCCACCAGGAGTGGGGCAGGGGGCAATGAGCAGTACTTC.

V usage is TRBV11-3 and J usage is TRBJ2-5, with a possible D match to TRBD2 (6 bases). The CDR3 totals 15 residues. The V end lost 7 bases, the J end lost 4 bases, and 19 bases lay between the germline ends. In germline, CDR1 is SGHNT, CDR2 YENEEA. The CDR3 protein is CASTPTGGTGETQYF. CDR3 bases: TGTGCCAGCACCCCGACCGGGGGAACGGGAGAGACCCAGTACTTC.

This clonotype was seen a few times. The junction and the germline gene differ at one end; a read error may be behind it. The chain uses TRBV12-3 or TRBV12-4 and TRBJ2-7; 11 bases fit TRBD1. CDR3 length: 15 residues. In DNA form, the CDR3 reads TGTGCCGGCAGTTTGGACAGGGGGCGCTCCTACGAGCAGTACTTC. Translated: CAGSLDRGRSYEQYF.

Ten or more counts support this clonotype. The rearrangement links TRBV6-6 to TRBJ1-5, with TRBD1 identical over 9 bases. The junction had 7 bases not matched to a gene; V was cut back by 6 bases and J by 1 base. Looked up from germline, CDR1 is MNHNY and CDR2 is SVGAGI (reference sequence). This CDR3 contains 16 residues. The CDR3 bases are TGTGCCAGCAGCAGCGGACAGGGGTTGAGCAATCAGCCCCAGCATTTT. Its translation is CASSSGQGLSNQPQHF.

Many counts were recorded for this clonotype. The rearrangement links TRBV29-1 to TRBJ2-3; the D gene is possibly TRBD1 (6 bases). Germline values: CDR1 SQVTM, CDR2 ANQGSEA. This CDR3 has 12 residues. The germline V and J ends were trimmed by 8 bases and 6 bases, with 15 bases remaining between them. CDR3 amino acids: CSTRTDFDTQYF. The CDR3 DNA reads as TGCAGCACGAGGACAGATTTCGATACGCAGTATTTT.

This clonotype was picked up many times. For the CDR3, the DNA is TGCAGTGCTAGAGGTGGGACCAAACTGTACAATGAGCAGTTCTTC. Its protein product is CSARGGTKLYNEQFF. The chain has TRBV20-1 and TRBJ2-1; either TRBD1 or TRBD2 may supply D (5 bases each). This CDR3 is built from 15 residues. Germline loops: CDR1 DFQATT, CDR2 SNEGSKA (reference sequence). The ends were cut back, 1 base at V and 4 bases at J, with 14 bases in the middle.